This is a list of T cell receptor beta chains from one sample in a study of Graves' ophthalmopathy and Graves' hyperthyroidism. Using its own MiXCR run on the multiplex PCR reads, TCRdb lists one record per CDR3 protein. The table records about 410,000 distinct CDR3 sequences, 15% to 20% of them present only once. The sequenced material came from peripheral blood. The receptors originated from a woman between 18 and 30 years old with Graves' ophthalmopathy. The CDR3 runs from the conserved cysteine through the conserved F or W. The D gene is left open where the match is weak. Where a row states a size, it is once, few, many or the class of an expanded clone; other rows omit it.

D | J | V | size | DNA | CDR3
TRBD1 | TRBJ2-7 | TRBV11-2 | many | TGTGCCAGCAGCTTCGACAGGGGAACAGGGGAGCAGTACTTC | CASSFDRGTGEQYF
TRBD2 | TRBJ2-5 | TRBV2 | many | TGTGCCAGCAGTGAAGTCGAATTCCTAGCGGGGACCCAGTACTTC | CASSEVEFLAGTQYF
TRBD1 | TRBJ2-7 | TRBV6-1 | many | TGTGCCAGCCTGGCGCTTAAGGGACAGGGTAAAAACTACGAGCAGTACTTC | CASLALKGQGKNYEQYF
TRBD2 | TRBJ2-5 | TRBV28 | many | TGTGCCAGCAGCCCCAGGACTAGCGGGAGATCTGAGACCCAGTACTTC | CASSPRTSGRSETQYF
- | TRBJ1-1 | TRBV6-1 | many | TGTGCCAGCAGTGCCCTCACAGTAATCATGAACACTGAAGCTTTCTTT | CASSALTVIMNTEAFF
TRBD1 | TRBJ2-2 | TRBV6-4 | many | TGTGCCAGCAGTGACAGGGGGCACACCGGGGAGCTGTTTTTT | CASSDRGHTGELFF
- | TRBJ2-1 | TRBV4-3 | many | TGCGCCAGCAGCCAAGTAGGAGACAATGAGCAGTTCTTC | CASSQVGDNEQFF
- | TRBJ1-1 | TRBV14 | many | TGTGCCAGCAGCCAAACAAGAATTGAAGCTTTCTTT | CASSQTRIEAFF
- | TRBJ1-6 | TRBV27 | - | TGTGTCAGCAGTTTATCGGGCAGGGTGAATTCACCCCTCCACTTT | CVSSLSGRVNSPLHF
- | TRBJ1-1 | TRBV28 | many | TGTGCCAGCAGTTTTACCCGACAGGTCGAAGCTTTCTTT | CASSFTRQVEAFF
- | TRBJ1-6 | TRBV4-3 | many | TGCGCCAGCAGCCAAGATCTGAGGGTCGTTAGTTCACCCCTCCACTTT | CASSQDLRVVSSPLHF
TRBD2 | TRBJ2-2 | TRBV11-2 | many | TGTGCCAGCAGCTTATTCTGGACTAGCGCTACGAACACCGGGGAGCTGTTTTTT | CASSLFWTSATNTGELFF
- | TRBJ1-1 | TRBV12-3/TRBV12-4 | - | TGTGCCAGCAGCTTAATCGACAGAAACGTGCGGAACACTGAAGCTTTCTTT | CASSLIDRNVRNTEAFF
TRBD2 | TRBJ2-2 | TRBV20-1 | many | TGCAGTGCTAGGGAAGGCGGGAGGGCCTCAGGGGAGCTGTTTTTT | CSAREGGRASGELFF
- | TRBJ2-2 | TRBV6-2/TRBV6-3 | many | TGTGCCAGCAGACAGACGAACACCGGGGAGCTGTTTTTT | CASRQTNTGELFF
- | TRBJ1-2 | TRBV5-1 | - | TGCGCCAGCAGCTTGGCGTCAGGACCGACTCGCTTCTACACCTTC | CASSLASGPTRFYTF
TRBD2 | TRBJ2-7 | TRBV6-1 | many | TGTGCCAGCAGTGAATTGGGACTAGCGGGGCTCTACGAGCAGTACTTC | CASSELGLAGLYEQYF
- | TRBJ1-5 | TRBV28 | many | TGTGCCAGCAGCGGAGAGGGATTAGGACAGACACTCTATCAGCCCCAGCATTTT | CASSGEGLGQTLYQPQHF
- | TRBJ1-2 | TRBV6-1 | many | TGTGCCAGGAGGGAACCTCCTATGCGCTACACCTTC | CARREPPMRYTF
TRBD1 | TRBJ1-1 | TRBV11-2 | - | TGTGCCAGCAGCCAGGGGGGGTTCACTGAAGCTTTCTTT | CASSQGGFTEAFF
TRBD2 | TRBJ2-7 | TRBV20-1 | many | TGCAGTGCTAGAGATTTGCGCGCGGGAGGGCCCGAGCAGTACTTC | CSARDLRAGGPEQYF
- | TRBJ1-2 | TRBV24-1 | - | TGTGCCACCAGTGATCCACAGAACTATGGCTACACCTTC | CATSDPQNYGYTF
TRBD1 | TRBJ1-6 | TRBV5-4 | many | TGTGCCAGCAGAAACAGGGGGCGAATGTCCTATAATTCACCCCTCCACTTT | CASRNRGRMSYNSPLHF
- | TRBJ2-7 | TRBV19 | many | TGTGCCAGTAGTATAGTGGGTATCGGTGGGAGAAGCTCCTACGAGCAGTACTTC | CASSIVGIGGRSSYEQYF
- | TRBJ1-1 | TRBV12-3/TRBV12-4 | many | TGTGCCAGCAGCTTCAGGTCCACTGAAGCTTTCTTT | CASSFRSTEAFF
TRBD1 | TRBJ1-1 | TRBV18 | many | TGTGCCAGCTCACCAAAGGGACAGGGATCGAGCAGAGGCACTGAAGCTTTCTTT | CASSPKGQGSSRGTEAFF
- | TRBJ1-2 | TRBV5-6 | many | TGTGCCAGCAGCTTGGACAGGGAGAGGTATGGCTACACCTTC | CASSLDRERYGYTF